Below, 5 T cell receptor beta chains from the same sample are listed, as sequenced in a study of spatial heterogeneity in lung cancer. TCRdb reprocessed the 5' RACE reads with MiXCR, giving one entry per CDR3 protein. Here the sample spans under 150,000 distinct CDR3 sequences, 9.5% to 15% being singletons. The time point: blood at routine non-recurrence follow-up after resection. Whole RNA came from tumor, nontumor lung or frozen PBMC and was sequenced without being sorted. This material consisted of PBMCs, taken at follow-up. Every receptor here comes from a male donor with early-stage non-small cell lung cancer.

In this sample, this clonotype turned up many times. The chain combines TRBV6-1 with TRBJ2-7; 7 bases fit TRBD1. After removal of 8 bases from V and 2 bases from J, the junction contained 12 bases not matched to a gene. In germline, CDR1 is MNHNS, CDR2 SASEGT. The CDR3 totals 15 residues. Here the CDR3 DNA reads TGTGCCAGCCGAAGGCCGACAGGGACGACCTACGAGCAGTACTTC. This encodes CASRRPTGTTYEQYF.

In its sample, this clonotype was seen a few times. This chain links TRBV20-1 with TRBJ2-2; 7 bases line up with TRBD1. Germline V gives CDR1 DFQATT, CDR2 SNEGSKA (reference sequence). The CDR3 is 14 amino acids. Trimming removed 3 bases from V and 4 bases from J; junction bases left unmatched: 5. CDR3 region: CSARDRPLTGELFF. In DNA, the CDR3 is TGCAGTGCTAGGGACAGGCCCCTCACCGGGGAGCTGTTTTTT.

This clonotype was counted between two and nine times. CDR3 nucleotides: TGTGCCAGCAGTTCGGTGGACCCTCTAACCTCCTACGAGCAGTACTTC. Translation: CASSSVDPLTSYEQYF. V gene TRBV28 combines with J gene TRBJ2-7; D is unclear. V was cut by 4 bases and J by 0 bases, with 16 bases left in between. From germline, CDR1 is MDHEN and CDR2 SYDVKM. This CDR3 has 16 residues.

This sequence joins TRBV10-3 and TRBJ2-3, with TRBD1 matching over 9 bases. V was pared by 7 bases and J by 5 bases, with 4 bases of the junction left unmatched. The CDR3 is 13 residues long. Germline V gives CDR1 ENHRY, CDR2 SYGVKD. Here the CDR3 DNA reads TGTGCCATCACCGGGACAGGGAAAGATACGCAGTATTTT. Encoded protein: CAITGTGKDTQYF.

V and J are TRBV6-2 or TRBV6-3 and TRBJ1-5, with a tentative D call TRBD1 (5 bases). Germline assignment: CDR1 MNHEY and CDR2 SVGEGT. The CDR3 spans 15 residues. The V end lost 7 bases, the J end lost 3 bases, and 16 bases lay between the germline ends. CDR3 sequence (DNA): TGTGCCAGCAAACCTTCGGGGGGAACCAATCAGCCCCAGCATTTT. It encodes CASKPSGGTNQPQHF.